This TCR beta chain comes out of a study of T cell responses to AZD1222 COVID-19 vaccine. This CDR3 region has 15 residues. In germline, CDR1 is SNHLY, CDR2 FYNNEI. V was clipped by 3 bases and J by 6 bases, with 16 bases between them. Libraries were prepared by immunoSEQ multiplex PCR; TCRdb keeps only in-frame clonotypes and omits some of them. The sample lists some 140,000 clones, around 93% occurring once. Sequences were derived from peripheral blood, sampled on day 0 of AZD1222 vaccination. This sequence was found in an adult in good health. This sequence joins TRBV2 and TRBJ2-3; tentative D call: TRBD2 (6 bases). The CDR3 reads CASSELWEDVDTQYF. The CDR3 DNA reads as TGTGCCAGCAGTGAGTTGTGGGAGGATGTGGATACGCAGTATTTT.